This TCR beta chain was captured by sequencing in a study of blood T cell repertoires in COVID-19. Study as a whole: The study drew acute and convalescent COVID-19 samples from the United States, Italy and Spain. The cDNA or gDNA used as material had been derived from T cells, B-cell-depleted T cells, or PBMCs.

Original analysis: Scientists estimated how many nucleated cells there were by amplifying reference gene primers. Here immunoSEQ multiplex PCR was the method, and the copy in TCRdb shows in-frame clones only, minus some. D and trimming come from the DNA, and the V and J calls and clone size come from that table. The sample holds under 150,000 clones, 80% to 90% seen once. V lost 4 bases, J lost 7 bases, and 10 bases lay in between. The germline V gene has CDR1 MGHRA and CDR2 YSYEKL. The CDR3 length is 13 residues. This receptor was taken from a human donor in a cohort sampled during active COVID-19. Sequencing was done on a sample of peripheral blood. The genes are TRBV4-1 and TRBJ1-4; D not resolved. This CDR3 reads CASSPSFGEKLFF. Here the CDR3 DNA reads TGCGCCAGCAGCCCGAGTTTTGGTGAAAAACTGTTTTTT.